A selection of T cell receptor beta chains follows, all from one sample in a study of blood T cells in healthy people across ages. TCRdb reprocessed the 5' RACE reads with MiXCR, giving one entry per CDR3 protein. The sample contains 550,000 to 650,000 distinct CDR3 sequences, about 25% of which appear only once. Separately, the same data were catalogued under a study of T cells of mothers and their children.

The sample comprised blood. These receptors originate from a boy between 2 and 10 years old in good health. CDR3s include the opening cysteine and the closing phenylalanine or tryptophan. The order of the fields is CDR3 DNA, CDR3 protein, V gene, D gene, J gene, clone size. The D gene is left open where the match is weak. Clone size is stated in some rows and not others, as once, few, many or a class when expanded.

TGTGCCAGCAGCTTAGCAGGGATCGGAAACACCATATATTTT CASSLAGIGNTIYF TRBV7-2 - TRBJ1-3 few
TGCAGCGCCGCAGGCGGGACAGGGAAATCTTCTGGGGCCAACGTCCTGACTTTC CSAAGGTGKSSGANVLTF TRBV29-1 TRBD1 TRBJ2-6 few
TGTGCCAGCAGTGAAAGTCTACGGGAAATGAACACTGAAGCTTTCTTT CASSESLREMNTEAFF TRBV6-1 - TRBJ1-1 -
TGTGCCATCACCGGGACTAGCGGGTCATACGAGCAGTACTTC CAITGTSGSYEQYF TRBV10-3 TRBD2 TRBJ2-7 once
TGTGCCAGCAGCCAACGGACTAGCCAAGAGACCCAGTACTTC CASSQRTSQETQYF TRBV3-1 TRBD2 TRBJ2-5 -
TGTGCCAGCAGTTACGGAGGGGACTATGGCTACACCTTC CASSYGGDYGYTF TRBV6-5 - TRBJ1-2 -
TGTGCCAGCAGTTCGATCAGCGGCGCCACAGATACGCAGTATTTT CASSSISGATDTQYF TRBV12-3/TRBV12-4 - TRBJ2-3 -
TGTGCCAGCAGCTTACAGGGGGGAACTGACTATGTATCTGGCTACACCTTC CASSLQGGTDYVSGYTF TRBV5-5 TRBD1 TRBJ1-2 -
TGCGCCAGCAGCTTGGGGCTAGCTACCCATGAGCAGTTCTTC CASSLGLATHEQFF TRBV5-1 - TRBJ2-1 few
TGTGCTAGTGGTTTCGATGGGGCCGAGCAGTACTTC CASGFDGAEQYF TRBV12-5 - TRBJ2-7 few
TGTGCCAGCAGCACAAACAGGGACACTGAAGCTTTCTTT CASSTNRDTEAFF TRBV6-5 - TRBJ1-1 -
TGTGCCAGCAGCCAAGGCTCAGGGGCCACTAATGAAAAACTGTTTTTT CASSQGSGATNEKLFF TRBV3-1 - TRBJ1-4 -
TGTGCCAGCAGCCCAGCGTATAGCGGGGGGGCGTCTGGCACCGGGGAGCTGTTTTTT CASSPAYSGGASGTGELFF TRBV7-8 TRBD2 TRBJ2-2 -
TGTGCCAGTAGGGGCAGGGGGCGCGGGGCCAACGTCCTGACTTTC CASRGRGRGANVLTF TRBV19 TRBD1 TRBJ2-6 -
TGCAGCGTTGGTGGGACAGGTTCGTACACTGAAGCTTTCTTT CSVGGTGSYTEAFF TRBV29-1 TRBD1 TRBJ1-1 -
TGTGCTAGTGGTTTGCCTACAGGGGACGAGCAGTACTTC CASGLPTGDEQYF TRBV12-5 TRBD1 TRBJ2-7 -
TGTGCCAGCAGCTTAGGGGCGGGTGTGGGCACTGAAGCTTTCTTT CASSLGAGVGTEAFF TRBV7-2 - TRBJ1-1 -
TGTGCCATCAGGGAGAGGTCCTACAATGAGCAGTTCTTC CAIRERSYNEQFF TRBV10-3 - TRBJ2-1 -
TGCAGTGCTAGCGGGTGGGGAGAGCGGTTCCCCTCCTACAATGAGCAGTTCTTC CSASGWGERFPSYNEQFF TRBV20-1 - TRBJ2-1 once
TGCAGTGCTCCCCAAACTAGCGGGGCGGTGACACCGCGGGAGACCCAGTACTTC CSAPQTSGAVTPRETQYF TRBV20-1 TRBD2 TRBJ2-5 -
TGTGCCAGCAGCTTCCCCAGGGGGAAGGAGACCCAGTACTTC CASSFPRGKETQYF TRBV7-9 TRBD1 TRBJ2-5 -
TGCAGTGCTACCAGAGATGGGGACTGGCACCACGAGCAGTACTTC CSATRDGDWHHEQYF TRBV20-1 - TRBJ2-7 -
TGCGCCAGCAGCTTGGCGGGCGCCACCTCTAACTATGGCTACACCTTC CASSLAGATSNYGYTF TRBV5-1 - TRBJ1-2 few
TGTGCTAGTGGGCGTTCCGCTGGCTACGAGCAGTACTTC CASGRSAGYEQYF TRBV12-5 - TRBJ2-7 -
TGCGCCAGCAGCTTGGTAGGGCTAACCAACCAAGAGACCCAGTACTTC CASSLVGLTNQETQYF TRBV5-1 - TRBJ2-5 many
TGTGCCAGCTCACCGGGACAGGCGGGCACTGAGCAGTTCTTC CASSPGQAGTEQFF TRBV18 TRBD1 TRBJ2-1 -
TGTGCCTGGAGTGGAGTAGATAGCAATCAGCCCCAGCATTTT CAWSGVDSNQPQHF TRBV30 - TRBJ1-5 -
TGTGCCAGCAGTGATGTGGGGGGTAACTATGGCTACACCTTC CASSDVGGNYGYTF TRBV25-1 - TRBJ1-2 -
TGCAGTGCTGGAGCCCAGGGGGATTTTGGAACCCAGTACTTC CSAGAQGDFGTQYF TRBV20-1 TRBD1 TRBJ2-5 few
TGTGCCAGCAGTTTGGGGACAGGGGGTGAAGCTTTCTTT CASSLGTGGEAFF TRBV12-3/TRBV12-4 TRBD1 TRBJ1-1 few
TGCAGCGTTGAAGATGCAACTCGAGAGACCCAGTACTTC CSVEDATRETQYF TRBV29-1 - TRBJ2-5 -
TGTGCCAGCAGTTTCCAGGCCCGTAATGAGCAGTTCTTC CASSFQARNEQFF TRBV2 - TRBJ2-1 once
TGTGCCAGCAATCCCGGGCCCGAAACGGGGAACACTGAAGCTTTCTTT CASNPGPETGNTEAFF TRBV7-2 - TRBJ1-1 -
TGCAGCGTTGAAAGGAGGGAACAGGGGAACTATGGCTACACCTTC CSVERREQGNYGYTF TRBV29-1 TRBD1 TRBJ1-2 few
TGTGCCAGCAGTCAGGGGGCTAGTTTCTATGGCTACACCTTC CASSQGASFYGYTF TRBV2 TRBD1 TRBJ1-2 -
TGCAGTGCTAGAGGGACTAAAAACACCATATATTTT CSARGTKNTIYF TRBV20-1 - TRBJ1-3 -
TGTGCCAGCAGCTTAGGCCCTGCGGACAGGGTACGGAATGAGAACACTGAAGCTTTCTTT CASSLGPADRVRNENTEAFF TRBV11-2 TRBD1 TRBJ1-1 few
TGTGCCAGCAGCCAAGTGATGGGGGGGGAGACCCAGTACTTC CASSQVMGGETQYF TRBV4-2 TRBD2 TRBJ2-5 -
TGTGCCAGCAGTTTCCTCGGGACAGGGTTTGGTAATGAAAAACTGTTTTTT CASSFLGTGFGNEKLFF TRBV27 TRBD1 TRBJ1-4 few
TGCGCCAGCAGCCAAGATACTCCGTCTCGTAATGAAAAACTGTTTTTT CASSQDTPSRNEKLFF TRBV4-3 - TRBJ1-4 many
TGCGCCAGCAGTGAGTTTCTAGCGGGAGCCAATGAGCAGTTCTTC CASSEFLAGANEQFF TRBV10-2 TRBD2 TRBJ2-1 -
TGTGCCAGCACCCCCGGGACTAGCGGGGGATCGTACGAGCAGTACTTC CASTPGTSGGSYEQYF TRBV7-9 TRBD2 TRBJ2-7 few